This T cell receptor (beta chain) is from a study of T cells in Graves' hyperthyroidism and ophthalmopathy. RNA transcripts gave rise to amplified TCR beta CDR3 regions. In the first-round RT-PCR of the TCR CDR3, the HTBI primer set was used. TCRdb fed the multiplex PCR reads into MiXCR, producing one record per CDR3 protein. The table has some 300,000 distinct CDR3 sequences, around 20% seen once. Germline V CDR1 and CDR2: SQVTM, ANQGSEA. Losses at the gene ends were 7 bases for V and 3 bases for J; bases not matched to a gene: 10. The CDR3 runs to 14 residues. This clonotype was recorded a few times. Any patient presenting with uncontrolled infection, other autoimmune disease, pregnancy or lactation was left out.

The source of this sequence is a man aged 50-59 years with Graves' ophthalmopathy. The chain links TRBV29-1 to TRBJ1-1; TRBD1 matches 8 bases. Sequencing was done on a sample of blood. In nucleotides, the CDR3 is TGCAGCGGTAGACAGGGGACGACTGACACTGAAGCTTTCTTT. Translating gives CSGRQGTTDTEAFF.